One TCR beta chain is described in this entry. This sample is part of a study of blood T cell repertoires in COVID-19. About the research overall: Samples representing acute and convalescent COVID-19 were sourced from the United States, Italy and Spain. T cells, B-cell-depleted T cells, or PBMCs provided the cDNA or gDNA that served as material.

Authors' data handling: By means of reference gene primer amplification, nucleated cell counts were estimated. Data came from immunoSEQ multiplex PCR; TCRdb stores just in-frame clones and leaves some out. Clonal size and the V and J genes are those of that table, whereas D and trimming came from the DNA. The table includes some 260,000 clones, 82% detected once. Per germline, CDR1 SSHAT and CDR2 FNYEAQ (reference sequence). V lost 1 base and J lost 4, with 10 bases in between. The CDR3 is 14 amino acids. Sequenced material: peripheral blood. The chain joins TRBV7-7 to TRBJ2-5; D may be TRBD2 (6 bases). The sequence was collected from an elderly woman with active or convalescent COVID-19. CDR3 in DNA: TGTGCCAGCAGCTTAGGGGCGGGGCTAGAGACCCAGTACTTC. Encoded protein: CASSLGAGLETQYF.